Each of the 10 T cell receptor beta chains below was sequenced from the same sample in a study of a mutant IDH1 vaccine in newly diagnosed glioma. These TCRs are of unknown antigen specificity. As to time point: week 23, last vaccination. Doses consisted of 300 ug of mutant IDH1 20-mer peptide each, paired with topical imiquimod. Sequenced by immunoSEQ multiplex PCR; TCRdb stores in-frame clones only, minus some. The sample has 88,000 or so clones, 65% to 90% seen once. The source was PBMCs, collected from a glioma patient whose treatment included an IDH1 peptide vaccine. The receptors come from a man aged 25 to 45 with glioma. Some clones in this sample may be carry-over from other donors' samples.

V gene TRBV5-5 combines with J gene TRBJ2-7; 9 positions agree with TRBD1. This CDR3 is built from 13 residues. CDR1 and CDR2 from the germline V gene are SGHKS and YYEKEE (reference sequence). The trim removed 8 bases at V and 8 bases at J, leaving 11 bases unmatched. In nucleotides, the CDR3 is TGTGCCAGTTCCGAAAACAGGGGGCTGAAGCAGTACTTC. This sequence encodes CASSENRGLKQYF.

The chain is built from TRBV7-9 and TRBJ2-3, with D hard to call. This CDR3 has 14 amino acids. Trimming cost V 5 bases and J 0 bases, with 9 bases left between them. Germline lookup yields CDR1 SEHNR and CDR2 FQNEAQ (reference sequence). The CDR3 loop reads CASSRVGSTDTQYF. The CDR3 bases are TGTGCCAGCAGCCGAGTCGGTAGCACAGATACGCAGTATTTT.

The V and J genes are TRBV28 and TRBJ2-5; TRBD1 aligns across 7 bases. The CDR3 spans 17 residues. V gave up 6 bases and J gave up 3 bases; unmatched junction bases: 16. Germline CDR1 and CDR2: MDHEN and SYDVKM. CDR3 residues: CASRGGRTGYAKETQYF. Here the CDR3 DNA reads TGTGCCAGCAGGGGTGGAAGGACAGGATACGCAAAAGAGACCCAGTACTTC.

The V and J genes are TRBV7-9 and TRBJ1-4; 9 nucleotides align to TRBD1. Unmatched junction bases numbered 8, after V lost 8 bases and J lost 7 bases. The germline gives CDR1 SEHNR, CDR2 FQNEAQ (reference sequence). This CDR3 contains 14 residues. The CDR3 region has the DNA TGTGCCAGCGGGCTGGGACAGGGTATTGAAAAACTGTTTTTT. This encodes CASGLGQGIEKLFF.

The chain carries TRBV7-9 and TRBJ2-5; D gene unclear. The CDR3 loop spans 14 amino acids. Germline lookup yields CDR1 SEHNR and CDR2 FQNEAQ (reference sequence). Trimming took 8 bases from V and 5 from J, leaving 18 bases between them. The CDR3 DNA is TGTGCCAGCCTCACGTGGCGCGATGAGGAGACCCAGTACTTC. It encodes CASLTWRDEETQYF.

The chain couples TRBV5-4 to TRBJ1-2, with TRBD1 as a possible D gene (6 bases). Trimming shortened V by 3 bases and J by 4 bases, and 13 bases separated the two germline ends. The V gene's germline CDR1 is SGHNT and CDR2 YYREEE (reference sequence). CDR3 size: 14 residues. CDR3 DNA sequence: TGTGCCAGCAGCTCACAGGGCTTCGGCTATGGCTACACCTTC. It encodes CASSSQGFGYGYTF. Full variable domain (missing parts from reference TRBV5-4 and TRBJ1-2): ETGVTQSPTHLIKTRGQQVTLRCSSQSGHNTVSWYQQALGQGPQFIFQYYREEENGRGNFPPRFSGLQFPNYSSELNVNALELDDSALYLCASSSQGFGYGYTFGSGTRLTVV.

This clone occurred many times. The J gene is TRBJ2-7, the V gene TRBV2; tentatively, D is TRBD2 (6 bases). The CDR3 length is 15 residues. Between the trimmed V and J ends, which lost 2 bases and 2 bases, there was a span of 13 bases. CDR1 is SNHLY, CDR2 FYNNEI, per germline. The CDR3 here is CASSELGSGAYEQYF. The CDR3 nucleotides are TGTGCCAGCAGTGAACTGGGTAGCGGAGCCTACGAGCAGTACTTC.

The chain combines TRBV5-4 with TRBJ1-5; unclear D gene. Trimming shortened V by 4 bases and J by 6 bases, and 14 bases separated the two germline ends. Germline V gene data show CDR1 as SGHNT and CDR2 as YYREEE (reference sequence). The CDR3 loop spans 14 amino acids. In nucleotides, the CDR3 is TGTGCCAGCAGCACCCAACCGGGTTCTCAGCCCCAGCATTTT. Protein product: CASSTQPGSQPQHF.

V is TRBV5-1 and J is TRBJ2-7, with TRBD1 matching over 7 bases. The CDR3 sequence is 14 residues long. CDR1 is SGHRS and CDR2 is YFSETQ in the germline V gene. V trimming: 2 bases; J trimming: 3 bases; junction bases outside the gene matches: 5. The CDR3 is CASSLDRVYYEQYF. CDR3 DNA sequence: TGCGCCAGCAGCTTAGACAGGGTCTACTACGAGCAGTACTTC.

The chain joins TRBV5-1 to TRBJ1-1; weak D call: TRBD1 (5 bases). The V end was cut by 7 bases, the J end by 0 bases, with 13 bases between. Germline loops: CDR1 SGHRS, CDR2 YFSETQ. The CDR3 spans 14 residues. The CDR3 sequence: CASGGLGMNTEAFF. The DNA of the CDR3 is TGCGCCAGCGGGGGGTTAGGCATGAACACTGAAGCTTTCTTT. Based on the CDR3 plus reference TRBV5-1 and TRBJ1-1, the full variable domain is KAGVTQTPRYLIKTRGQQVTLSCSPISGHRSVSWYQQTPGQGLQFLFEYFSETQRNKGNFPGRFSGRQFSNSRSEMNVSTLELGDSALYLCASGGLGMNTEAFFGQGTRLTVV.